This T cell receptor beta chain was obtained from a study of blood T cell repertoires in COVID-19. On the study more broadly: T cells, B-cell-depleted T cells, or PBMCs provided the cDNA or gDNA that served as material.

How the authors handled the data: It was from reference gene primer amplification that nucleated cell counts were estimated. Assay used: immunoSEQ multiplex PCR; TCRdb lists only in-frame clones, some missing. V, J and clone size are taken as reported in that table, and D and trimming were inferred from the DNA itself. The sample lists roughly 32,000 clones, approximately 93% seen once, with over 0.7% in the top ten. The receptor was isolated from a male donor with active COVID-19. The sequenced sample consisted of peripheral blood.

For the CDR3, the DNA is TGTGCCAGCAGCCCCTTGGGTCCGGGGGAAAAACTGTTTTTT. Protein product: CASSPLGPGEKLFF. V usage is TRBV7-2 and J usage is TRBJ1-4; D call uncertain. V was clipped by 5 bases and J by 8 bases, with 15 bases between them. The CDR3 runs 14 residues. Germline-derived CDR1 and CDR2 are SGHTA and FQGNSA.